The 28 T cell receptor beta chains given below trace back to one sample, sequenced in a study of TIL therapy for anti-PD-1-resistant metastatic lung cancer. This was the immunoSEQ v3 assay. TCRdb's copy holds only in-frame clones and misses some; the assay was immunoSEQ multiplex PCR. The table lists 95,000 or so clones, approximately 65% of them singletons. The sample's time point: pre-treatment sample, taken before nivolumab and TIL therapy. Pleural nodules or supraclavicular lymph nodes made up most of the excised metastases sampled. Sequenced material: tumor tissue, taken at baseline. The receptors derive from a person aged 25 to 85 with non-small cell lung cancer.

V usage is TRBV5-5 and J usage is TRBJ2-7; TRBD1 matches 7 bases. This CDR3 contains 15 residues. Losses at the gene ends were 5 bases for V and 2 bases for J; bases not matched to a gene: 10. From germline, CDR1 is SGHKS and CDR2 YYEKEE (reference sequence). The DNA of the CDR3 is TGTGCCAGCAGTAAAACGCCCGGGACAGCCTACGAGCAGTACTTC. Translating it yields CASSKTPGTAYEQYF.

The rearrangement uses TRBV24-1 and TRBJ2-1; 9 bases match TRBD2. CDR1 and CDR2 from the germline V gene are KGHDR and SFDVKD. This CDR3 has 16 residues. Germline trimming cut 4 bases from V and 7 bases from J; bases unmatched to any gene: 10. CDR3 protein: CATSDPGRRGGNEQFF. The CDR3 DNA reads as TGTGCCACCAGTGACCCTGGACGGCGGGGGGGGAATGAGCAGTTCTTC.

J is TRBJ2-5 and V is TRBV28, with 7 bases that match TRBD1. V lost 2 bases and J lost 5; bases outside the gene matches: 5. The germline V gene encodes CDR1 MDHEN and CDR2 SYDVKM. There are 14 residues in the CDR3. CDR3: CASSLRTGWETQYF. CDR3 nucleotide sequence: TGTGCCAGCAGTTTACGGACAGGCTGGGAGACCCAGTACTTC.

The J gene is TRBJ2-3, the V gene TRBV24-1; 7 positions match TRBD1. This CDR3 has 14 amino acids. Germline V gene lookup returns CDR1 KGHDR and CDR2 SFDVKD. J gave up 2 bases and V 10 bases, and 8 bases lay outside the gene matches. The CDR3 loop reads CATTKGGFTDTQYF. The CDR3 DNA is TGTGCCACGACTAAAGGGGGCTTCACAGATACGCAGTATTTT.

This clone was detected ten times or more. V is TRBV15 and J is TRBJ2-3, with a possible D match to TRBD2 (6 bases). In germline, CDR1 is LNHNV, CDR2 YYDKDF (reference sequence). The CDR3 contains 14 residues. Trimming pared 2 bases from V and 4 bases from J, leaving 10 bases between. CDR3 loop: CATSRPGVADTQYF. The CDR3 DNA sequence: TGTGCCACCAGCAGACCGGGGGTGGCAGATACGCAGTATTTT.

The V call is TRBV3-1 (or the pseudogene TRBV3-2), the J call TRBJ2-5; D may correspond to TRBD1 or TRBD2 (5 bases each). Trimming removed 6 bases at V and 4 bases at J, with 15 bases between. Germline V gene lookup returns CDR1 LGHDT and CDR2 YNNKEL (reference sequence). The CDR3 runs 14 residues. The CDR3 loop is CASRPRDRRETQYF. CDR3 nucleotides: TGTGCCAGCAGGCCCCGGGACCGCCGAGAGACCCAGTACTTC.

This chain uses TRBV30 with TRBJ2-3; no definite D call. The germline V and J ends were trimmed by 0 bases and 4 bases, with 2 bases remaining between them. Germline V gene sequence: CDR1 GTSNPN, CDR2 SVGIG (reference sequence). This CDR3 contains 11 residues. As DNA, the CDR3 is TGTGCCTGGAGTGTACCAGATACGCAGTATTTT. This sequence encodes CAWSVPDTQYF.

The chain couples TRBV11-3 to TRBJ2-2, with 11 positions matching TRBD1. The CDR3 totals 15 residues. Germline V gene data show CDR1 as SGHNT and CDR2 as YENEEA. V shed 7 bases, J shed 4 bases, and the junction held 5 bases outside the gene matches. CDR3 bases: TGTGCCAGCACCGCCGGGACAGGGGGCACCGGGGAGCTGTTTTTT. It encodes CASTAGTGGTGELFF. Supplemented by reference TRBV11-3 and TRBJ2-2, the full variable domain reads EAGVVQSPRYKIIEKKQPVAFWCNPISGHNTLYWYLQNLGQGPELLIRYENEEAVDDSQLPKDRFSAERLKGVDSTLKIQPAELGDSAVYLCASTAGTGGTGELFFGEGSRLTVL.

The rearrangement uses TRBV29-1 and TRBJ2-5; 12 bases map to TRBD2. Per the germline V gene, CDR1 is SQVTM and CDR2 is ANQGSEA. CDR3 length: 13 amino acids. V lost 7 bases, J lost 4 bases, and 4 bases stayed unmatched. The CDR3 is CSASGGARETQYF. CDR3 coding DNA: TGCAGCGCTAGCGGGGGGGCCAGAGAGACCCAGTACTTC. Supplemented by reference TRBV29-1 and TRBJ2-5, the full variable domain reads SAVISQKPSRDICQRGTSLTIQCQVDSQVTMMFWYRQQPGQSLTLIATANQGSEATYESGFVIDKFPISRPNLTFSTLTVSNMSPEDSSIYLCSASGGARETQYFGPGTRLLVL.

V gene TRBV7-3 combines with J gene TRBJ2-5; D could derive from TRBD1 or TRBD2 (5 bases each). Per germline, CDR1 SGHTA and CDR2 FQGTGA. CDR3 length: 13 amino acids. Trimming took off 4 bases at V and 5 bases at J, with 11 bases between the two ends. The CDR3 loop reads CASSSNWGETQYF. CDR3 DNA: TGTGCCAGCAGCTCAAATTGGGGGGAGACCCAGTACTTC. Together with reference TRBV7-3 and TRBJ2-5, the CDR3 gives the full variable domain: GAGVSQTPSNKVTEKGKYVELRCDPISGHTALYWYRQSLGQGPEFLIYFQGTGAADDSGLPNDRFFAVRPEGSVSTLKIQRTERGDSAVYLCASSSNWGETQYFGPGTRLLVL.

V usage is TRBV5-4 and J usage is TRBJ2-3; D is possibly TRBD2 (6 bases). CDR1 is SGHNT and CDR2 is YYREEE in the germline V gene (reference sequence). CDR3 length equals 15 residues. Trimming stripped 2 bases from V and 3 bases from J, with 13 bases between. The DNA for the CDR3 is TGTGCCAGCAGCTTTTCGGGGGATGGTACAGATACGCAGTATTTT. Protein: CASSFSGDGTDTQYF.

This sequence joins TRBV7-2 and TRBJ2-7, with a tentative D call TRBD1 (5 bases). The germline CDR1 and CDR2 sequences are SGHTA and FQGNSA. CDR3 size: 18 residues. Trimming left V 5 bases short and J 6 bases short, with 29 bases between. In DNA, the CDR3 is TGTGCCAGCAGCCCCTCTGTCAGCAGAACCAGGGATGTCGGCGAGCAGTACTTC. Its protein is CASSPSVSRTRDVGEQYF.

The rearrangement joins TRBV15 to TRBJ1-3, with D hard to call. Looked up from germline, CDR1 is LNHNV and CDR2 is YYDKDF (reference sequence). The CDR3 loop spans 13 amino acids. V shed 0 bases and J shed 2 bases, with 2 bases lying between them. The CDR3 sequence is CATSRDPGNTIYF. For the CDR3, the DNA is TGTGCCACCAGCAGAGATCCTGGAAACACCATATATTTT.

CDR3 in DNA: TGTGCCAGCAGCCCTGGGACAGTTCCTGAAGCTTTCTTT. Its translation is CASSPGTVPEAFF. The V and J genes are TRBV6-2 or TRBV6-3 and TRBJ1-1, with 7 nucleotides matching TRBD1. The CDR3 contains 13 residues. Germline trimming cut 6 bases from V and 6 bases from J; bases unmatched to any gene: 7. Germline lookup yields CDR1 MNHEY and CDR2 SVGEGT.

CDR3 DNA sequence: TGTGCCAGCAGTTGGGACTGGAAAAACAATGAGCAGTTCTTC. This codes for CASSWDWKNNEQFF. The rearrangement uses TRBV27 and TRBJ2-1; D may be TRBD2 (6 bases). Between the trimmed V and J ends, which lost 4 bases and 5 bases, there was a span of 12 bases. Germline V gives CDR1 MNHEY, CDR2 SMNVEV (reference sequence). There are 14 residues in the CDR3.

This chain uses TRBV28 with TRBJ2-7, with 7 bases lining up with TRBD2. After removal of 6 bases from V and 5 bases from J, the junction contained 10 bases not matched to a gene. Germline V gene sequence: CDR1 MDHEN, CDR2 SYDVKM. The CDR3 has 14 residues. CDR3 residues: CASSPTWGGHEQYF. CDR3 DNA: TGTGCCAGCAGCCCAACGTGGGGGGGTCACGAGCAGTACTTC. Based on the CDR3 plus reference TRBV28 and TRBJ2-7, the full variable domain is DVKVTQSSRYLVKRTGEKVFLECVQDMDHENMFWYRQDPGLGLRLIYFSYDVKMKEKGDIPEGYSVSREKKERFSLILESASTNQTSMYLCASSPTWGGHEQYFGPGTRLTVT.

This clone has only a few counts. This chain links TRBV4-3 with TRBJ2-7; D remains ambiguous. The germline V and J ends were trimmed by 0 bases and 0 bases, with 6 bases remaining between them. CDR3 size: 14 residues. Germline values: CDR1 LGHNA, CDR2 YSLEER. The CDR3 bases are TGCGCCAGCAGCCAAGATCCCCTCTCCTACGAGCAGTACTTC. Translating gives CASSQDPLSYEQYF.

The CDR3 sequence is CASTSPATSGGSDTQYF. The CDR3 region has the DNA TGTGCCAGCACCTCCCCGGCGACTAGCGGGGGATCAGATACGCAGTATTTT. The rearrangement uses TRBV7-2 and TRBJ2-3; 12 bases agree with TRBD2. The CDR3 is 17 residues long. CDR1 is SGHTA, CDR2 FQGNSA, per germline. V shed 7 bases, J shed 4 bases, and the junction held 12 bases outside the gene matches.

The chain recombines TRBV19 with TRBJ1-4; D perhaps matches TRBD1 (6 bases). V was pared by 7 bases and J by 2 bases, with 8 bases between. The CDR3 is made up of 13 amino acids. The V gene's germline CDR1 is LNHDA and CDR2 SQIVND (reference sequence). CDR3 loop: CASIGQTNEKLFF. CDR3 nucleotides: TGTGCCAGTATCGGACAGACTAATGAAAAACTGTTTTTT.

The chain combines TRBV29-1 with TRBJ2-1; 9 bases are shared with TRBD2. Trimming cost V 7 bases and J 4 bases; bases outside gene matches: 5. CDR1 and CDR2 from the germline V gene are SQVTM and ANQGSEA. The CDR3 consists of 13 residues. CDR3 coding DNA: TGCAGCGCTCTAGCGGGAAGTTACAATGAGCAGTTCTTC. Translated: CSALAGSYNEQFF.

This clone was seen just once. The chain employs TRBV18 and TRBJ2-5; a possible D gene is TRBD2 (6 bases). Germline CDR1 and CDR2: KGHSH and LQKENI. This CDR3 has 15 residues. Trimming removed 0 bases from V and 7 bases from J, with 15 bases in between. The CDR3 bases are TGTGCCAGCTCACCACCGGACGGGGGAAGGCGGACCCAGTACTTC. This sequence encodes CASSPPDGGRRTQYF. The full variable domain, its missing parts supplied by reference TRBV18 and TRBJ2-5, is NAGVMQNPRHLVRRRGQEARLRCSPMKGHSHVYWYRQLPEEGLKFMVYLQKENIIDESGMPKERFSAEFPKEGPSILRIQQVVRGDSAAYFCASSPPDGGRRTQYFGPGTRLLVL.

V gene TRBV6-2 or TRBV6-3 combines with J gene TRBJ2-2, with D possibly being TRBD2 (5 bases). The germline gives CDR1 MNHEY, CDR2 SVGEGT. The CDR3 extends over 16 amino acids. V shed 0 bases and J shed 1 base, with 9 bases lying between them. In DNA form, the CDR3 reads TGTGCCAGCAGTTACTCGCGGGTGGTGAACACCGGGGAGCTGTTTTTT. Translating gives CASSYSRVVNTGELFF.

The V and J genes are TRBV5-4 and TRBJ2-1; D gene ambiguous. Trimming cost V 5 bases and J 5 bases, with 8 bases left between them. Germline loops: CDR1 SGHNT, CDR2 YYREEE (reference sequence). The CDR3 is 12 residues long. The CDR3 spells CASRKQNNEQFF. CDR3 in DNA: TGTGCCAGCAGAAAGCAGAACAATGAGCAGTTCTTC.

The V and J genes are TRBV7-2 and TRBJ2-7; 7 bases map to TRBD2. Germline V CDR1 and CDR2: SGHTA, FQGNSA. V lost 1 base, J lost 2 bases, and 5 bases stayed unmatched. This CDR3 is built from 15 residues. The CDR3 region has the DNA TGTGCCAGCAGCTTAGAGGCGGGGGATACCTACGAGCAGTACTTC. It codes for CASSLEAGDTYEQYF.

The CDR3 loop is CASSYTWTGNYGYTF. DNA for the CDR3: TGTGCCAGCAGTTACACTTGGACAGGGAACTATGGCTACACCTTC. The V gene is TRBV6-5, the J gene TRBJ1-2, with 8 nucleotides matching TRBD1. The CDR3 length is 15 residues. CDR1 MNHEY and CDR2 SVGAGI come from the germline V gene. Germline trimming cut 2 bases from V and 2 bases from J; bases unmatched to any gene: 4.

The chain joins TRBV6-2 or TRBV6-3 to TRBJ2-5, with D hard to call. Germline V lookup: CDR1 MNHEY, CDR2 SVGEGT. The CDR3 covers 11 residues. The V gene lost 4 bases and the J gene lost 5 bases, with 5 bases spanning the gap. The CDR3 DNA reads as TGTGCCAGCAGTTCCGAGGAGACCCAGTACTTC. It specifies CASSSEETQYF.

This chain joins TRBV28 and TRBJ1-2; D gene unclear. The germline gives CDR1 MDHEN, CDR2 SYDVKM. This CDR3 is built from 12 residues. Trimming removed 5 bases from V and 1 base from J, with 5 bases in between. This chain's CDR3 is CASSPGNYGYTF. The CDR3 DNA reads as TGTGCCAGCAGTCCGGGTAACTATGGCTACACCTTC.

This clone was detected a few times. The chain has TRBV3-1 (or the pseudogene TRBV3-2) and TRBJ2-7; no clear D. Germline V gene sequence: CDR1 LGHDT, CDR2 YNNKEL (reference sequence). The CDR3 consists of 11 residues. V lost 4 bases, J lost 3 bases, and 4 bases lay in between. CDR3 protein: CASSRGYEQYF. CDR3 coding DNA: TGTGCCAGCAGCCGGGGCTACGAGCAGTACTTC.